Below, 12 T cell receptor beta chains from the same sample are listed, as sequenced in a study of T cell changes during pregnancy in multiple sclerosis. Sequenced by immunoSEQ multiplex PCR; TCRdb stores in-frame clones only, minus some. The sample holds around 70,000 clones, 91% seen once. The starting material was peripheral blood, obtained in the second trimester of pregnancy. The source is a female donor with multiple sclerosis, enrolled in a pregnancy study.

The chain uses TRBV6-4 and TRBJ2-1; 12 bases map to TRBD2. The CDR3 has 15 amino acids. J gave up 3 bases and V 3 bases, and 0 bases lay outside the gene matches. Germline CDR1 reads MRHNA; CDR2 reads SNTAGT. Here the CDR3 reads CASSETSGGYNEQFF. For the CDR3, the DNA is TGTGCCAGCAGTGAGACTAGCGGGGGCTACAATGAGCAGTTCTTC.

CDR3 coding DNA: TGCGCCAGCAGCCAAGAGAACAGCTACGAGCAGTACTTC. Amino acids: CASSQENSYEQYF. The genes are TRBV4-1 and TRBJ2-7; D not resolved. Deletions cut 0 bases from V and 3 bases from J, with 6 bases between. This CDR3 spans 13 amino acids. Germline-derived CDR1 and CDR2 are MGHRA and YSYEKL.

The chain joins TRBV6-5 to TRBJ1-2; D is uncertain. V lost 2 bases and J 0 bases, leaving 10 bases between the germline ends. The germline CDR1 and CDR2 sequences are MNHEY and SVGAGI. The CDR3 is 15 amino acids. CDR3 coding DNA: TGTGCCAGCAGTTACGTAGGGAGCCCTAACTATGGCTACACCTTC. This sequence encodes CASSYVGSPNYGYTF.

This sequence joins TRBV7-9 and TRBJ2-1, with 11 bases fitting TRBD2. The CDR3 sequence is 16 residues long. Germline trimming cut 4 bases from V and 6 bases from J; bases unmatched to any gene: 8. The germline gives CDR1 SEHNR, CDR2 FQNEAQ (reference sequence). CDR3 loop: CASSSPTSGGSNEQFF. In nucleotides, the CDR3 is TGTGCCAGCAGCTCTCCTACTAGCGGGGGCTCCAATGAGCAGTTCTTC.

V is TRBV4-1 and J is TRBJ1-5; 7 nucleotides line up with TRBD1. J lost 2 bases, V lost 0 bases, and 7 bases had no gene match. The CDR3 sequence is 17 residues long. The V gene's germline CDR1 is MGHRA and CDR2 YSYEKL. The CDR3 reads CASSQDGGTVGNQPQHF. The CDR3 DNA is TGCGCCAGCAGCCAAGATGGCGGGACAGTGGGCAATCAGCCCCAGCATTTT.

The V gene is TRBV11-3, the J gene TRBJ2-7; 8 bases match TRBD2. The ends lost 5 bases at V and 1 base at J; junction bases unmatched: 7. Germline assignment: CDR1 SGHNT and CDR2 YENEEA. The CDR3 is made up of 15 amino acids. In DNA form, the CDR3 reads TGTGCCAGCAGCGCCGGGGGGGGGCCTTCCTACGAGCAGTACTTC. Encoded protein: CASSAGGGPSYEQYF.

The gene calls are TRBV7-2 and TRBJ2-3, with D perhaps matching TRBD2 (6 bases). The germline gives CDR1 SGHTA, CDR2 FQGNSA. Between the trimmed V and J ends, which lost 5 bases and 3 bases, there was a span of 15 bases. This CDR3 is 15 amino acids long. CDR3 sequence reads: CASSHRWGRTDTQYF. The CDR3, as DNA: TGTGCCAGCAGCCATCGGTGGGGGAGGACAGATACGCAGTATTTT. The full variable domain, its missing parts supplied by reference TRBV7-2 and TRBJ2-3, is GAGVSQSPSNKVTEKGKDVELRCDPISGHTALYWYRQSLGQGLEFLIYFQGNSAPDKSGLPSDRFSAERTGGSVSTLTIQRTQQEDSAVYLCASSHRWGRTDTQYFGPGTRLTVL.

This chain connects TRBV6-5 to TRBJ2-5; maybe TRBD1 (6 bases). V lost 0 bases and J lost 9, with 14 bases in between. CDR3 length: 14 amino acids. Per germline, CDR1 MNHEY and CDR2 SVGAGI. In DNA form, the CDR3 reads TGTGCCAGCAGTTACTCGGGACCCCCAGGGGCCCAGTACTTC. Protein product: CASSYSGPPGAQYF.

The chain joins TRBV7-9 to TRBJ2-7, with 10 bases identical to TRBD1. The germline V gene has CDR1 SEHNR and CDR2 FQNEAQ (reference sequence). V lost 5 bases and J lost 2; bases outside the gene matches: 3. The CDR3 covers 14 residues. The CDR3 nucleotides read TGTGCCAGCAGCGCAGGACAGGGGGCCTACGAGCAGTACTTC. It encodes CASSAGQGAYEQYF.

V is TRBV6-5 and J is TRBJ2-1; 9 nucleotides agree with TRBD2. Germline V gives CDR1 MNHEY, CDR2 SVGAGI. The CDR3 runs 15 residues. V shed 6 bases, J shed 7 bases, and the junction held 10 bases outside the gene matches. CDR3 DNA: TGTGCCAGCAGCCCAAATAGCGGGGGAGTGAATGAGCAGTTCTTC. Its protein product is CASSPNSGGVNEQFF.

The chain is built from TRBV7-2 and TRBJ2-2; D is unclear. Trimming pared 1 base from V and 6 bases from J, leaving 6 bases between. Germline V gives CDR1 SGHTA, CDR2 FQGNSA. The CDR3 consists of 13 residues. Written as DNA, the CDR3 is TGTGCCAGCAGCTTAGTGAGCCCCGGGGAGCTGTTTTTT. Amino acid sequence: CASSLVSPGELFF.

The chain has TRBV11-3 and TRBJ2-6; perhaps TRBD2 as D (5 bases). Trimming removed 1 base at V and 4 bases at J, with 11 bases between. In germline, CDR1 is SGHNT, CDR2 YENEEA. The CDR3 consists of 16 residues. CDR3 sequence reads: CASSLGGSLGANVLTF. The CDR3 DNA is TGTGCCAGCAGCTTAGGCGGGTCTCTCGGGGCCAACGTCCTGACTTTC.